This TCR beta chain derives from a study of early stage breast cancer tumors. Comments on this clone: Its antigen is unidentified.

General study results and limits: Chain pairing and CD4, CD8 or FOXP3 expression were not captured.

Clones were read by immunoSEQ multiplex PCR, and TCRdb kept only the in-frame ones, dropping some. The table lists 9,300 or so clones, over 55% of them singletons. Sample: normal breast tissue next to the tumor. The sequence was obtained from a person in their sixties or seventies with breast cancer.

The CDR3 nucleotides are TGTGCCTGGAGCGGGTTTCGCCCGGGACAGAGCTCCTACGAGCAGTACTTC. Its protein product is CAWSGFRPGQSSYEQYF. The chain couples TRBV30 to TRBJ2-7; TRBD1 aligns across 7 bases. J was trimmed by 0 bases and V by 3 bases; bases with no gene match: 14. Germline loops: CDR1 GTSNPN, CDR2 SVGIG (reference sequence). The length of the CDR3 is 17 residues.